Listed below are T cell receptor beta chains from one sample, sequenced in a study of technical replicates of blood from a few donors. Profiling relied on immunoSEQ multiplex PCR, and the TCRdb table lists in-frame clones only, not all of them. The table records under 85,000 clones, just over 90% of them present only once. The sequenced material came from T cells isolated from PBMCs. These receptors originate from a human donor in good health. Both conserved end residues are part of each CDR3. A D gene is named only where the DNA matches it firmly.

V	D	J	CDR3
TRBV14	.	TRBJ1-1	CASSHGVTEAFF
TRBV10-3	.	TRBJ1-5	CAIGLAEGPQPQHF
TRBV2	TRBD1	TRBJ1-5	CASREPDRASNQPQHF
TRBV10-2	.	TRBJ2-5	CASSESNSAPETQYF
TRBV7-6	.	TRBJ2-7	CASSLGPQGEQYF
TRBV11-2	.	TRBJ2-7	CASSFIPYEQYF
TRBV5-6	.	TRBJ1-2	CASSLQGSRHGYTF
TRBV9	.	TRBJ1-2	CASSVAPGASFYGYTF
TRBV7-8	.	TRBJ1-5	CASSLGQVEPQHF
TRBV28	TRBD1	TRBJ1-5	CASSPGQGADQPQHF
TRBV5-1	TRBD1	TRBJ2-7	CASSLGTGLGTLYEQYF
TRBV30	.	TRBJ2-7	CAWSSRLVCSYEQYF
TRBV2	.	TRBJ1-1	CASTVVPQMNTEAFF
TRBV7-2	TRBD2	TRBJ2-7	CASSFLAGGSYEQYF
TRBV10-3	TRBD2	TRBJ2-2	CAISWTSWNTGELFF
TRBV5-1	TRBD1	TRBJ2-3	CASSWAGGSTDTQYF
TRBV13	TRBD2	TRBJ2-1	CASSSTGLAGGPSSYNEQFF
TRBV7-6	.	TRBJ1-5	CASSLADINQPQHF
TRBV6-6	.	TRBJ1-1	CASSYFGGQNTEAFF
TRBV7-6	TRBD1	TRBJ1-2	CASSRTGTGLYGYTF
TRBV2	TRBD1	TRBJ1-5	CASSGQGAFNQPQHF
TRBV15	TRBD1	TRBJ1-1	CATSRGDRAVNTEAFF
TRBV18	.	TRBJ2-3	CASSPPGTDTQYF
TRBV19	.	TRBJ1-1	CASSADRNTEAFF
TRBV4-1	.	TRBJ1-3	CASSQESGAGNTIYF
TRBV10-1	TRBD2	TRBJ2-7	CASSESGGSLYEQYF
TRBV28	.	TRBJ2-7	CASTSTRVSYEQYF
TRBV2	TRBD1	TRBJ2-7	CAGTGAIYEQYF
TRBV14	TRBD1	TRBJ2-1	CASSTQQGSSYNEQFF
TRBV18	.	TRBJ2-2	CASSPGGYTGELFF
TRBV28	.	TRBJ1-2	CASSFVDSSNYGYTF
TRBV9	.	TRBJ1-2	CASSVADYRTWGYTF
TRBV6-1	TRBD1	TRBJ1-2	CASGRQGAGYTF
TRBV7-3	TRBD1	TRBJ2-1	CASSHRTGAYNEQFF
TRBV5-6	TRBD2	TRBJ2-5	CASSLAGLAGQETQYF
TRBV5-1	TRBD2	TRBJ2-3	CASSAGLAGTPSTDTQYF
TRBV27	TRBD1	TRBJ1-2	CASSLGTGSIYGYTF
TRBV5-1	TRBD1	TRBJ2-7	CASSPGQGGLSYEQYF
TRBV19	.	TRBJ2-3	CASSSAARSTDTQYF
TRBV19	.	TRBJ1-3	CASRSQVSGNTIYF
TRBV6-1	TRBD2	TRBJ2-1	CASSGGTLAGYYGDEQFF
TRBV28	TRBD1	TRBJ1-2	CASSIDRGNYGYTF
TRBV27	TRBD1	TRBJ2-5	CASTPLVGLLRDRVNETQYF
TRBV5-1	TRBD2	TRBJ2-7	CASSLEPGLAGRSYEQYF
TRBV5-1	TRBD1	TRBJ2-2	CASSLEGQPITGELFF
TRBV4-2	TRBD2	TRBJ2-7	CASSQASGSSYEQYF
TRBV18	.	TRBJ2-1	CASSPRVNEQFF
TRBV7-9	.	TRBJ2-1	CASSFPRGLGSYNEQFF